Presented here are 27 T cell receptor beta chains from one specimen sequenced in a study of blood T cells in healthy people across ages. Using a J-beta primer mix together with a sample-barcoded 5' primer, a second PCR was run for about 6 to 12 cycles. Each CDR3 protein is one row after TCRdb ran MiXCR on the 5' RACE reads. Of fewer than 900,000 distinct CDR3 sequences listed, roughly 47% were seen once; the top ten hold 20%. The specimen sequenced was blood. Receptors originate from a woman aged 55-70 years in good health.

The chain combines TRBV7-9 with TRBJ1-2; D is possibly TRBD1 (6 bases). The CDR3 is made up of 13 amino acids. The V and J ends lost 6 bases and 3 bases respectively, with 11 bases between them. The germline gives CDR1 SEHNR, CDR2 FQNEAQ (reference sequence). CDR3 nucleotide sequence: TGTGCCAGCAGAGGCGGGGGCGACTATGGCTACACCTTC. Its protein is CASRGGGDYGYTF.

The CDR3 protein is CASSYRGRSYEQYF. The CDR3 DNA is TGTGCCAGCAGTTACCGGGGACGATCCTACGAGCAGTACTTC. The V gene is TRBV6-5, the J gene TRBJ2-7, with D perhaps given as TRBD1 or TRBD2 (5 bases each). Looked up from germline, CDR1 is MNHEY and CDR2 is SVGAGI. The V and J ends lost 2 bases and 1 base respectively, with 9 bases between them. The CDR3 extends over 14 amino acids.

This clonotype came up many times. The gene calls are TRBV11-2 and TRBJ2-3; D not certain. CDR1 SGHAT and CDR2 FQNNGV come from the germline V gene. CDR3 length: 16 residues. Trimming took 2 bases from V and 2 from J, leaving 14 bases between them. CDR3: CASSLRLGFITDTQYF. The CDR3 DNA reads TGTGCCAGCAGCTTAAGGCTTGGCTTTATCACAGATACGCAGTATTTT.

The chain recombines TRBV19 with TRBJ1-1; no definite D call. Germline CDR1 reads LNHDA; CDR2 reads SQIVND (reference sequence). CDR3 length: 15 residues. The V end lost 8 bases, the J end lost 1 base, and 17 bases lay between the germline ends. The CDR3 bases are TGTGCCAGTTCTGGACGGCAGAGTAGGAACACTGAAGCTTTCTTT. This gives the protein CASSGRQSRNTEAFF.

Turning to this clonotype: Given a much more abundant clone one base away, this may be a read error. The chain links TRBV20-1 to TRBJ2-1; D perhaps matches TRBD2 (6 bases). CDR3 length equals 13 residues. V was cut by 0 bases and J by 10 bases, with 13 bases left in between. Germline CDR1 is DFQATT and CDR2 is SNEGSKA (reference sequence). The CDR3 loop is CSARDSSAKEQFF. DNA of the CDR3: TGCAGTGCTAGAGACTCTAGCGCAAAGGAGCAGTTCTTC.

CDR3 DNA sequence: TGTGCCAGCAGTCTACCTAGGACAGGGGAACTACGAGCGGGAGGAGAGACCCAGTACTTC. This encodes CASSLPRTGELRAGGETQYF. This chain links TRBV12-3 or TRBV12-4 with TRBJ2-5; D tentatively reads TRBD1 or TRBD2 (9 bases each). V gave up 5 bases and J gave up 4 bases, with 32 bases separating them. The length of the CDR3 is 20 residues.

This clonotype has just a few counts. This CDR3 reads CASSPGGGNVQTQYF. In nucleotides, the CDR3 is TGCGCCAGCAGCCCAGGAGGCGGGAATGTGCAGACCCAGTACTTC. The chain carries TRBV5-1 and TRBJ2-5; D possibly corresponds to TRBD2 (6 bases). V was shortened by 4 bases and J by 6 bases, with 19 bases between the two germline ends. The germline V gene has CDR1 SGHRS and CDR2 YFSETQ. There are 15 residues in the CDR3.

Only a few counts were recorded for this clonotype. This chain joins TRBV10-3 and TRBJ1-6; D is unresolved. This CDR3 has 18 amino acids. Germline CDR1 and CDR2: ENHRY and SYGVKD. V was shortened by 3 bases and J by 1 base, with 16 bases between the two germline ends. DNA for the CDR3: TGTGCCATCAGTGACCCTCCCTCGCGGGGATCCTATAATTCACCCCTCCACTTT. Amino acid sequence: CAISDPPSRGSYNSPLHF.

This chain uses TRBV7-2 with TRBJ1-5; D may be TRBD1 (5 bases). V was cut by 2 bases and J by 4 bases, with 12 bases left in between. This CDR3 has 15 amino acids. Germline V gene sequence: CDR1 SGHTA, CDR2 FQGNSA. CDR3 sequence reads: CASSLTTAPNQPQHF. The CDR3 nucleotides read TGTGCCAGCAGCTTAACGACAGCTCCTAATCAGCCCCAGCATTTT.

This chain links TRBV6-6 with TRBJ1-5; 9 bases match TRBD1. The CDR3 covers 14 residues. The J segment lost 5 bases and the V segment lost 8 bases, leaving 7 bases of the junction unmatched. The germline CDR1 and CDR2 sequences are MNHNY and SVGAGI (reference sequence). CDR3 residues: CASLSGQGDQPQHF. Here the CDR3 DNA reads TGTGCCAGCCTTTCGGGACAGGGCGATCAGCCCCAGCATTTT.

This clonotype has ten or more counts. The chain links TRBV4-2 to TRBJ2-1, with 9 bases matching TRBD2. The junction had 5 bases not matched to a gene; V was cut back by 5 bases and J by 3 bases. CDR1 and CDR2 from the germline V gene are LGHNA and YNFKEQ. The CDR3 extends over 15 amino acids. CDR3 sequence (DNA): TGTGCCAGCAGCTTTAGACTAGCGGACTACAATGAGCAGTTCTTC. Protein: CASSFRLADYNEQFF.

This clonotype was observed a handful of times. The rearrangement uses TRBV5-1 and TRBJ2-1; the match to TRBD2 covers 10 bases. After removal of 4 bases from V and 4 bases from J, the junction contained 11 bases not matched to a gene. The CDR3 sequence is 17 residues long. In germline, CDR1 is SGHRS, CDR2 YFSETQ. CDR3 DNA sequence: TGCGCCAGCAGCACTCTTCCAGGGACTAGCGAATACAATGAGCAGTTCTTC. It encodes CASSTLPGTSEYNEQFF. Together with reference TRBV5-1 and TRBJ2-1, the CDR3 gives the full variable domain: KAGVTQTPRYLIKTRGQQVTLSCSPISGHRSVSWYQQTPGQGLQFLFEYFSETQRNKGNFPGRFSGRQFSNSRSEMNVSTLELGDSALYLCASSTLPGTSEYNEQFFGPGTRLTVL.

The chain has TRBV9 and TRBJ2-1, with TRBD2 as a possible D gene (5 bases). V was trimmed by 0 bases and J by 12 bases, leaving 7 bases between them. Germline loops: CDR1 SGDLS, CDR2 YYNGEE. This CDR3 contains 11 residues. The CDR3 is CASSVAGTQFF. The CDR3 DNA reads TGTGCCAGCAGCGTAGCGGGAACGCAGTTCTTC.

This clonotype was seen more than once but under ten times. The chain combines TRBV4-1 with TRBJ1-1; no definite D call. The CDR3 length is 12 residues. The germline CDR1 and CDR2 sequences are MGHRA and YSYEKL. Deletions cut 1 base from V and 3 bases from J, with 3 bases between. This CDR3 is CASSQADTEAFF. The CDR3 nucleotides read TGCGCCAGCAGCCAAGCGGACACTGAAGCTTTCTTT.

This chain connects TRBV27 to TRBJ1-2, with 9 bases that match TRBD1. In germline, CDR1 is MNHEY, CDR2 SMNVEV (reference sequence). The junction had 8 bases not matched to a gene; V was cut back by 8 bases and J by 4 bases. The CDR3 extends over 14 amino acids. The CDR3 DNA is TGTGCCAGCGGGACCGGGACAGGGAGCTATGGCTACACCTTC. It encodes CASGTGTGSYGYTF.

The chain combines TRBV7-2 with TRBJ2-2, with 8 positions matching TRBD2. J lost 4 bases, V lost 5 bases, and 9 bases had no gene match. The CDR3 totals 16 residues. Germline loops: CDR1 SGHTA, CDR2 FQGNSA. DNA of the CDR3: TGTGCCAGCAGCCCGATACGGGAGGGCCGCACCGGGGAGCTGTTTTTT. Protein product: CASSPIREGRTGELFF.

About this clonotype itself: The junction departs from germline at one end; a sequencing error may be responsible. The CDR3 here is CASSFSLSTDAFF. For the CDR3, the DNA is TGTGCCAGCAGTTTTAGTCTCTCCACTGACGCTTTCTTT. This chain links TRBV27 with TRBJ1-1; D ambiguous. Germline V gene data show CDR1 as MNHEY and CDR2 as SMNVEV (reference sequence). The CDR3 contains 13 residues.

The J gene is TRBJ2-1, the V gene TRBV9, with TRBD2 matching 7 bases. Germline trimming cut 0 bases from V and 7 bases from J; bases unmatched to any gene: 7. The CDR3 has 15 amino acids. Germline V gene lookup returns CDR1 SGDLS and CDR2 YYNGEE. CDR3 sequence (DNA): TGTGCCAGCAGCGTAGGGGCGGGAGAGGGGAATGAGCAGTTCTTC. Translation gives CASSVGAGEGNEQFF.

The chain uses TRBV6-6 and TRBJ2-4; 9 nucleotides align to TRBD1. V lost 6 bases to trimming and J lost 8 bases; unmatched junction nucleotides: 14. The CDR3 runs to 16 residues. Germline V lookup: CDR1 MNHNY, CDR2 SVGAGI (reference sequence). CDR3 DNA: TGTGCCAGCAGCCTTACCCCCGGACAGGGGAAGGACATTCAGTACTTC. Translated, it gives CASSLTPGQGKDIQYF.

The chain carries TRBV20-1 and TRBJ2-7, with D maybe TRBD2 (6 bases). The CDR3 contains 14 residues. Between the trimmed V and J ends, which lost 5 bases and 0 bases, there was a span of 14 bases. In germline, CDR1 is DFQATT, CDR2 SNEGSKA (reference sequence). The CDR3 sequence: CSAFGSACSYEQYF. In nucleotides, the CDR3 is TGCAGTGCTTTCGGGAGTGCTTGCTCCTACGAGCAGTACTTC.

Remarks on this clonotype: At one end the junction does not follow the germline gene, possibly because of a read error. The chain employs TRBV7-2 and TRBJ2-5; D uncertain. This CDR3 has 16 amino acids. Germline CDR1 and CDR2: SGHTA and FQGNSA. CDR3: CASSPPRNLQERRFFF. In DNA form, the CDR3 reads TGTGCCAGCAGCCCTCCACGAAATCTCCAAGAGAGAAGATTTTTCTTC. Filled out from reference TRBV7-2 and TRBJ2-5, the complete variable domain reads GAGVSQSPSNKVTEKGKDVELRCDPISGHTALYWYRQSLGQGLEFLIYFQGNSAPDKSGLPSDRFSAERTGGSVSTLTIQRTQQEDSAVYLCASSPPRNLQERRFFFGPGTRLLVL.

The chain joins TRBV28 to TRBJ2-1; D perhaps matches TRBD2 (5 bases). Germline loops: CDR1 MDHEN, CDR2 SYDVKM. Between the trimmed V and J ends, which lost 0 bases and 6 bases, there was a span of 15 bases. CDR3 length equals 16 residues. CDR3 sequence (DNA): TGTGCCAGCAGTTTATGGGTGGACCTAGCCGGCAATGAGCAGTTCTTC. Its translation: CASSLWVDLAGNEQFF.

This chain uses TRBV29-1 with TRBJ2-1; tentatively, D is TRBD1 (5 bases). Trimming removed 7 bases at V and 2 bases at J, with 15 bases between. The CDR3 spans 14 residues. The germline V gene has CDR1 SQVTM and CDR2 ANQGSEA. The DNA of the CDR3 is TGCAGCGCTAAAACAGGTACTCCCTACAATGAGCAGTTCTTC. Amino acid sequence: CSAKTGTPYNEQFF.

The J gene is TRBJ2-3, the V gene TRBV5-1; no clear D gene. V lost 7 bases to trimming and J lost 2 bases, with 17 bases between them. Germline CDR1 SGHRS, CDR2 YFSETQ. The CDR3 runs to 15 residues. CDR3 loop: CASQRSGLITDTQYF. CDR3 DNA sequence: TGCGCCAGCCAGCGTTCAGGCCTTATCACAGATACGCAGTATTTT.

The rearrangement joins TRBV7-9 to TRBJ1-4; 9 bases fit TRBD1. The germline V gene has CDR1 SEHNR and CDR2 FQNEAQ (reference sequence). The CDR3 length is 15 residues. V trimming: 4 bases; J trimming: 6 bases; junction bases outside the gene matches: 6. The CDR3 bases are TGTGCCAGCAGCTCCGCCGGACAGGGGCATGAAAAACTGTTTTTT. Its translation is CASSSAGQGHEKLFF.

This chain connects TRBV6-1 to TRBJ2-7, with D possibly being TRBD1 (7 bases). Trimming pared 7 bases from V and 2 bases from J, leaving 15 bases between. The CDR3 spans 14 residues. Germline-derived CDR1 and CDR2 are MNHNS and SASEGT. CDR3 sequence (DNA): TGTGCCAGCACCGAAGGGGGGACAGCCTACGAGCAGTACTTC. It specifies CASTEGGTAYEQYF.

This clonotype came up a few times. A much larger clone differs by one base, so this may be a read error. This rearrangement joins TRBV6-2 or TRBV6-3 to TRBJ1-1, with 8 bases identical to TRBD1. The V gene end was trimmed by 5 bases and the J gene end by 6 bases; junction bases not matched to a gene: 8. The CDR3 totals 14 residues. CDR1 and CDR2 (germline): MNHEY, SVGEGT. CDR3 loop: CASSAPDRAPEAFF. CDR3 in DNA: TGTGCCAGCAGTGCGCCGGACAGGGCTCCTGAAGCTTTCTTT.